One TCR beta chain is described in this entry. Its antigen has not been determined. Base qualities are missing; no much larger clone stands one base away. The receptor library was made with the immunoSEQ multiplex PCR assay. TCRdb's version of the immuneACCESS table is confined to in-frame rearrangements and falls short of the full clone set. An unresolved V gene accounts for under half of the shortfall where checked; the remainder is of unknown origin. Counted in this sample were some 80,000 clones; about 95% of them appeared once. In total, the top ten clones hold 0.85% to 1.3% of the sample. This entry is derived from a study of T cell changes during pregnancy in multiple sclerosis (dated by TCRdb to between 2017 and 2020). Background on the whole study: Changes in the T cell repertoire over the course of pregnancy were examined in this study in women with multiple sclerosis.

For CDR1 and CDR2, the germline V gene lists SGHTA and FQGTGA. At the junction V is shortened by 5 bases and J by 0 bases, with 11 bases in between. Reading from cysteine to phenylalanine, the CDR3 counts 15 amino acids. Kept here is only the CDR3 DNA, which spans 45 bases and is read in frame from base 1. The clonotype was recovered from a female donor with multiple sclerosis, enrolled in a pregnancy study. Recombination joined TRBV7-3 with TRBJ2-1; the D gene cannot be resolved reliably. The material sequenced was peripheral blood, taken in the second trimester of pregnancy. The bases are TGTGCCAGCAGCGCCCACTTGAGCTCCTACAATGAGCAGTTCTTC. The resulting protein is CASSAHLSSYNEQFF.